The 12 T cell receptor beta chains listed next were all sequenced from one sample in a study of blood T cell repertoires in COVID-19. Sequencing was performed with immunoSEQ multiplex PCR; in TCRdb, only in-frame clones are kept and a portion is missing. Of hundreds of thousands of clones listed, around nine tenths are singletons. Source material: peripheral blood. The receptors were sampled from a young woman with COVID-19, enrolled during active disease.

The gene calls are TRBV6-4 and TRBJ2-2, with TRBD2 matching over 16 bases. V lost 6 bases and J lost 6; bases outside the gene matches: 13. This CDR3 contains 19 residues. The germline V gene has CDR1 MRHNA and CDR2 SNTAGT. The CDR3 DNA sequence: TGTGCCAGCAGGCCGGGACTAGCGGGAGGGAATCCCCTCCCCGGGGAGCTGTTTTTT. It encodes CASRPGLAGGNPLPGELFF.

V is TRBV4-1 and J is TRBJ1-5; TRBD1 aligns across 10 bases. Germline V CDR1 and CDR2: MGHRA, YSYEKL. The CDR3 runs 16 residues. V lost 3 bases to trimming and J lost 2 bases; unmatched junction nucleotides: 4. The CDR3 sequence is CASSHGQGVGNQPQHF. For the CDR3, the DNA is TGCGCCAGCAGCCATGGACAGGGGGTGGGCAATCAGCCCCAGCATTTT.

The V and J genes are TRBV7-3 and TRBJ2-1; 8 positions agree with TRBD2. Germline assignment: CDR1 SGHTA and CDR2 FQGTGA. The CDR3 has 14 amino acids. Trimming removed 5 bases from V and 9 bases from J; junction bases left unmatched: 9. This CDR3 reads CASSPDSAGGEQFF. In DNA form, the CDR3 reads TGTGCCAGCAGCCCCGACTCGGCGGGAGGTGAGCAGTTCTTC.

The chain employs TRBV29-1 and TRBJ2-1, with 7 positions matching TRBD2. Trimming at V came to 5 bases and at J to 3 bases, leaving 16 bases not matched to a gene. The CDR3 spans 17 residues. CDR1 is SQVTM, CDR2 ANQGSEA, per germline. CDR3 bases: TGCAGCGTTTACCTACATACTAGCGCCAGACTCTACAATGAGCAGTTCTTC. Amino acid sequence: CSVYLHTSARLYNEQFF.

The V and J genes are TRBV27 and TRBJ1-2; unclear D gene. V dropped 6 bases and J dropped 4 bases, with 9 bases sitting between them. This CDR3 has 12 amino acids. The germline CDR1 and CDR2 sequences are MNHEY and SMNVEV (reference sequence). The CDR3 nucleotides read TGTGCCAGCAGCCCCTTCGGCTATGGCTACACCTTC. This codes for CASSPFGYGYTF.

The gene calls are TRBV19 and TRBJ2-1; tentative D call: TRBD2 (6 bases). Germline CDR1 is LNHDA and CDR2 is SQIVND (reference sequence). Trimming removed 6 bases from V and 10 bases from J, with 16 bases in between. This CDR3 is 13 amino acids long. CDR3 in DNA: TGTGCCAGTAGCACGCCGGGAGTCAAAGAGCAGTTCTTC. This gives the protein CASSTPGVKEQFF.

The chain has TRBV11-2 and TRBJ2-7; 9 bases match TRBD1. The germline V gene has CDR1 SGHAT and CDR2 FQNNGV. V was clipped by 5 bases and J by 3 bases; unmatched bases: 5. This CDR3 has 14 amino acids. The CDR3 spells CASSRDRGNYEQYF. The CDR3 bases are TGTGCCAGCAGCCGCGACAGGGGGAACTACGAGCAGTACTTC.

This clone was seen just once. This chain joins TRBV7-2 and TRBJ2-7; D is unclear. V was shortened by 3 bases and J by 0 bases, with 18 bases between the two germline ends. CDR1 is SGHTA, CDR2 FQGNSA, per germline. The CDR3 covers 17 residues. DNA for the CDR3: TGTGCCAGCAGCTTTCAGGTTACGGTTTCCTCCTCCTACGAGCAGTACTTC. It encodes CASSFQVTVSSSYEQYF. The variable domain in full, with the rest retrieved from reference TRBV7-2 and TRBJ2-7, is GAGVSQSPSNKVTEKGKDVELRCDPISGHTALYWYRQSLGQGLEFLIYFQGNSAPDKSGLPSDRFSAERTGGSVSTLTIQRTQQEDSAVYLCASSFQVTVSSSYEQYFGPGTRLTVT.

The chain couples TRBV5-1 to TRBJ1-6; 7 nucleotides line up with TRBD1. J was trimmed by 10 bases and V by 3 bases; bases with no gene match: 10. Germline V lookup: CDR1 SGHRS, CDR2 YFSETQ. The CDR3 is 15 residues long. The CDR3 spells CASSSDITGESPLHF. CDR3 nucleotides: TGCGCCAGCAGCTCTGACATAACAGGGGAATCACCCCTCCACTTT.

This rearrangement joins TRBV3-1 (or the pseudogene TRBV3-2) to TRBJ2-7, with D perhaps TRBD2 (6 bases). The germline CDR1 and CDR2 sequences are LGHDT and YNNKEL (reference sequence). V was shortened by 1 base and J by 0 bases, with 25 bases between the two germline ends. The CDR3 loop spans 20 amino acids. The CDR3 DNA follows: TGTGCCAGCAGCCAAGTCTTCGCAGGCCCCTCGCGGGAAGCCTCCTACGAGCAGTACTTC. Residues: CASSQVFAGPSREASYEQYF.

The V and J genes are TRBV10-3 and TRBJ2-5; 9 bases are a match to TRBD2. Germline trimming cut 2 bases from V and 0 bases from J; bases unmatched to any gene: 1. The CDR3 sequence is 15 residues long. Germline assignment: CDR1 ENHRY and CDR2 SYGVKD. The CDR3 is CAISETSGYQETQYF. Here the CDR3 DNA reads TGTGCCATCAGTGAGACTAGCGGGTACCAAGAGACCCAGTACTTC.

The chain recombines TRBV25-1 with TRBJ1-6; D uncertain. The CDR3 is 13 residues long. Germline CDR1 reads MGHDK; CDR2 reads SYGVNS. The ends were cut back, 4 bases at V and 9 bases at J, with 10 bases in the middle. The CDR3 DNA follows: TGTGCCAGCAGTGCCGAGCGCGGTTCACCCCTCCACTTT. Protein: CASSAERGSPLHF.